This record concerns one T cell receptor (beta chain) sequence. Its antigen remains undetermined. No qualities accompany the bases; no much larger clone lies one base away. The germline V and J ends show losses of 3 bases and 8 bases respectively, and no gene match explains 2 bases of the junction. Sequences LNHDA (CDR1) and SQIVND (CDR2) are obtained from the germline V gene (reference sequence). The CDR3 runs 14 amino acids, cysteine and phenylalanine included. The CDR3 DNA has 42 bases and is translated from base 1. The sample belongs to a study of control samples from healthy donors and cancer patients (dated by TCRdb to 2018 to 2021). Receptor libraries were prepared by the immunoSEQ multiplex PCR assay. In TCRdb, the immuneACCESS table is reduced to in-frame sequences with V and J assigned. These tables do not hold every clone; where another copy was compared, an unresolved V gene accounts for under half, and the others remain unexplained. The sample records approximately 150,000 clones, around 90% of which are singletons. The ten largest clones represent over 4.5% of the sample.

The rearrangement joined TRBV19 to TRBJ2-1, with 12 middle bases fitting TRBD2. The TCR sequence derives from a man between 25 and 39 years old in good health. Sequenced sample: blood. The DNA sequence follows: TGTGCCAGTAGTATTCTAGCGGGGGGGCATGAGCAGTTCTTC. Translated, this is CASSILAGGHEQFF.